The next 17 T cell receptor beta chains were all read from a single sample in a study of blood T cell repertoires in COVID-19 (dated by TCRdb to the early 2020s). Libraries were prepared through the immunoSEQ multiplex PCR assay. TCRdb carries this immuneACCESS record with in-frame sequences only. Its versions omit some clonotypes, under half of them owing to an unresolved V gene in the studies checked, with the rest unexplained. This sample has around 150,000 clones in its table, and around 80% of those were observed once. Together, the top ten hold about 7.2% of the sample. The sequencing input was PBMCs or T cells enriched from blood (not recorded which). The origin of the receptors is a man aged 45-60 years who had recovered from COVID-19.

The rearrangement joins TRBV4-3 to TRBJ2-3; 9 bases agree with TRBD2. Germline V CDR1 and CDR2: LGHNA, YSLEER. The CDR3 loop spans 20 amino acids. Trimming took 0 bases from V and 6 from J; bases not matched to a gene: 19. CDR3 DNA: TGCGCCAGCAGCCAAGATCTCATTAGCGGGGGACGAAGTTCAGGGGATACGCAGTATTTT. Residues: CASSQDLISGGRSSGDTQYF.

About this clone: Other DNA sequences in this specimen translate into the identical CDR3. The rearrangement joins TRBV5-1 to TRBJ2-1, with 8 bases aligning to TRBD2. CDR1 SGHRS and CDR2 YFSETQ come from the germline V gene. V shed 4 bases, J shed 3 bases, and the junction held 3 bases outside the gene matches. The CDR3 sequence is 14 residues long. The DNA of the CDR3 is TGCGCCAGCAGCCTAAGCGGGGGCTACAATGAGCAGTTCTTC. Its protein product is CASSLSGGYNEQFF.

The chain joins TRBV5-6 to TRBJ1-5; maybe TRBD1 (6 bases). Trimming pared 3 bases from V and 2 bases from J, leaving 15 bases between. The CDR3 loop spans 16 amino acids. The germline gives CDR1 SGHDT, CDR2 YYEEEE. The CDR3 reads CASSWGAGGGNQPQHF. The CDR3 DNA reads TGTGCCAGCAGCTGGGGGGCGGGAGGCGGCAATCAGCCCCAGCATTTT.

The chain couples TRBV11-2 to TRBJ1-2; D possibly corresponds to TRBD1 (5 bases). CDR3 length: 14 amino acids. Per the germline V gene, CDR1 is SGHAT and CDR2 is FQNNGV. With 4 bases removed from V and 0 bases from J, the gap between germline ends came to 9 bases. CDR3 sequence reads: CASSSLRANYGYTF. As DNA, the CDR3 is TGTGCCAGCAGCTCGCTCAGGGCTAACTATGGCTACACCTTC.

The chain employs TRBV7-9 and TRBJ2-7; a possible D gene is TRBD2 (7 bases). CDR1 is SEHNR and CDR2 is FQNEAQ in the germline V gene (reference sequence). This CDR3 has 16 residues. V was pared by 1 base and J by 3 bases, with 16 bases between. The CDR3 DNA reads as TGTGCCAGCAGCTTAGAAGTGAGGGGGAGGGTCTACGAGCAGTACTTC. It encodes CASSLEVRGRVYEQYF.

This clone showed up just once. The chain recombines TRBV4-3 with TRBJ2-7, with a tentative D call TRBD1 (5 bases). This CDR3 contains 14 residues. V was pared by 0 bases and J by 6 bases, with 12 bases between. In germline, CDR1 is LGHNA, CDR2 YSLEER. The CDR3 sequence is CASSQDFRDVEQYF. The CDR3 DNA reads TGCGCCAGCAGCCAAGATTTCAGGGATGTCGAGCAGTACTTC.

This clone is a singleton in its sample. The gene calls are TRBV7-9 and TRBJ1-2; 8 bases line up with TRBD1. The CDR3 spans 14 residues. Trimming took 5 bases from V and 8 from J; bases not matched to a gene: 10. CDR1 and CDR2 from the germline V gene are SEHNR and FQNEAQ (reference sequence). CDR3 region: CASSPRQGSRGYTF. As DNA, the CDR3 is TGTGCCAGCAGCCCACGACAGGGGTCGAGGGGCTACACCTTC. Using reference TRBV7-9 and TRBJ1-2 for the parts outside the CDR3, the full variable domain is DTGVSQNPRHKITKRGQNVTFRCDPISEHNRLYWYRQTLGQGPEFLTYFQNEAQLEKSRLLSDRFSAERPKGSFSTLEIQRTEQGDSAMYLCASSPRQGSRGYTFGSGTRLTVV.

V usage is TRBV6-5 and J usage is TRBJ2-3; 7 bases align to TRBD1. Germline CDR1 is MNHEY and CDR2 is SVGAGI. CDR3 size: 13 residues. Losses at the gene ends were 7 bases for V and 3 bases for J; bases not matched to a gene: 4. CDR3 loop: CASTGQNTDTQYF. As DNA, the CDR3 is TGTGCCAGCACGGGACAGAATACAGATACGCAGTATTTT.

CDR3 sequence: CASSLTGSVNTEAFF. CDR3 DNA sequence: TGTGCCAGCAGCTTAACAGGGTCTGTGAACACTGAAGCTTTCTTT. The gene calls are TRBV7-9 and TRBJ1-1; D is perhaps TRBD1 (6 bases). The germline CDR1 and CDR2 sequences are SEHNR and FQNEAQ (reference sequence). Trimming took off 2 bases at V and 0 bases at J, with 10 bases between the two ends. The CDR3 has 15 amino acids.

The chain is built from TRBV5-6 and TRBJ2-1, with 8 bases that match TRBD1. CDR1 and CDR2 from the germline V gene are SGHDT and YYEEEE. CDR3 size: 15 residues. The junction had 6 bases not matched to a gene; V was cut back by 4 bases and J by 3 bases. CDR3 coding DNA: TGTGCCAGCAGCCGGTGGACAGGGAACTACAATGAGCAGTTCTTC. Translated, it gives CASSRWTGNYNEQFF.

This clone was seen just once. The CDR3 DNA follows: TGTGCCACCAGGTCGGACAGGGGGCCGGGTCAGCCCCAGCATTTT. Translation gives CATRSDRGPGQPQHF. The rearrangement uses TRBV15 and TRBJ1-5, with 11 bases identical to TRBD1. This CDR3 spans 15 amino acids. The V gene's germline CDR1 is LNHNV and CDR2 YYDKDF (reference sequence). The V gene end was trimmed by 6 bases and the J gene end by 6 bases; junction bases not matched to a gene: 7.

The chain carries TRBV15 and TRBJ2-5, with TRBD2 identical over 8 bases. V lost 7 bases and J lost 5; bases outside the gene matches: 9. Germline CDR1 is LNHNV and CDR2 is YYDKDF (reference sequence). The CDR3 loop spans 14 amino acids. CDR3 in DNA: TGTGCCACCAAGGAGCGGGGGTTGGGCGAGACCCAGTACTTC. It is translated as CATKERGLGETQYF.

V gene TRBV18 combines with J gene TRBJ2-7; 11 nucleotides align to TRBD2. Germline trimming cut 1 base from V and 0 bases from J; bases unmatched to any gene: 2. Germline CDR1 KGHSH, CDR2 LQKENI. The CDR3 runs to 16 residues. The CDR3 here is CASSPQGLAVSYEQYF. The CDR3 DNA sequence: TGTGCCAGCTCACCACAGGGACTAGCGGTCTCCTACGAGCAGTACTTC.

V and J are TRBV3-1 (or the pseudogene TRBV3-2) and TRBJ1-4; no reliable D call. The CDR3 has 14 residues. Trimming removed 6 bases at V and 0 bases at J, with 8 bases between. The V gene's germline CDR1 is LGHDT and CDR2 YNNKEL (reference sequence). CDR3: CASRRGTTNEKLFF. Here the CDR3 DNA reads TGTGCCAGCAGAAGAGGGACAACTAATGAAAAACTGTTTTTT.

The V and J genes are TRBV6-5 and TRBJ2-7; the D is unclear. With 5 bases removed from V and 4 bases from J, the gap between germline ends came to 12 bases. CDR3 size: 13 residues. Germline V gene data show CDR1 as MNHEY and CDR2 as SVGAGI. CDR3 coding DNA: TGTGCCAGCAGTACTACGACCCTTTACGAGCAGTACTTC. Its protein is CASSTTTLYEQYF.

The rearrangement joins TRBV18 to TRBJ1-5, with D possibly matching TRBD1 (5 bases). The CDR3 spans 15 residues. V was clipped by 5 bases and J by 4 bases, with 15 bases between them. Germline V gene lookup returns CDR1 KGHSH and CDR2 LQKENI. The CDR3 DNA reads TGTGCCAGCTCAGCAAGGTACGACAGTAATCAGCCCCAGCATTTT. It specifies CASSARYDSNQPQHF.

The CDR3 nucleotides read TGTGCCAGCAGATACTTAGCGGGGGGCCGCCAAGAGACCCAGTACTTC. Its protein product is CASRYLAGGRQETQYF. The genes are TRBV2 and TRBJ2-5, with 10 bases lining up with TRBD2. V dropped 6 bases and J dropped 1; count of bases not matched to a gene: 8. The CDR3 totals 16 residues. Per the germline V gene, CDR1 is SNHLY and CDR2 is FYNNEI.